This TCR beta chain stems from a study of T-cell memory formation after mild COVID-19. About the study: There were largely donor-specific TCR clusters. Findings and limits, study-wide: Later expanders leaned CD4+, whereas day 15 to 85 contracting clones were balanced CD4/CD8. Shrinking CD4+ clones resided mostly in CM and EM, and CD8+ ones in EMRA.

TCRdb re-called the 5' RACE reads through MiXCR, storing one row per CDR3 protein. In the table there are around 500,000 distinct CDR3 sequences, over 15% of which are singletons. The CDR3 is 18 residues long. V lost 5 bases, J lost 2 bases, and 22 bases lay in between. The germline gives CDR1 MNHEY, CDR2 SMNVEV (reference sequence). Comments on this clonotype: Its antigen is not identified.

The chain joins TRBV27 to TRBJ1-5; weak D call: TRBD1 (6 bases). Input material: PBMCs or a T cell subset sorted from them (not recorded which). The TCR sequence derives from an adult woman who had mild COVID-19 (a few samples of this study predate the infection). Cell type and time point are not known. CDR3 in DNA: TGTGCCAGCAGTCTAAATACCGGGGGGGCAGGTCGCAATCAGCCCCAGCATTTT. Protein sequence: CASSLNTGGAGRNQPQHF.